The 23 T cell receptor beta chains given below trace back to one sample, sequenced in a study of radiation and T cells in renal cell carcinoma. Clones were read by immunoSEQ multiplex PCR, and TCRdb kept only the in-frame ones, dropping some. The sample carries 150,000 to 200,000 clones, about 85% recorded once. Described time point: blood 4 weeks post-SBRT, at nephrectomy. Treatment denoted: 15 Gy SBRT to primary tumor, nephrectomy 4 weeks later. Specimen: blood, collected from a patient whose treatment included radiotherapy and nephrectomy. The receptors here all came from a woman aged 45-65 years with renal cell carcinoma.

This chain uses TRBV20-1 with TRBJ2-7; a possible D gene is TRBD2 (6 bases). This CDR3 contains 11 residues. From germline, CDR1 is DFQATT and CDR2 SNEGSKA (reference sequence). Deletions cut 5 bases from V and 5 bases from J, with 10 bases between. CDR3 protein: CSAGLYDEQYF. In DNA, the CDR3 is TGCAGTGCTGGACTATATGACGAGCAGTACTTC.

The chain recombines TRBV9 with TRBJ2-7, with 9 bases aligning to TRBD1. The CDR3 totals 16 residues. The V segment lost 4 bases and the J segment 7 bases; nucleotides outside the gene matches: 15. Germline CDR1 and CDR2: SGDLS and YYNGEE. CDR3 DNA: TGTGCCAGCAGCCCTTGGGCCAGGACAGGGGAGGAAGAGCAGTACTTC. It specifies CASSPWARTGEEEQYF.

This clone was observed a single time. The V gene is TRBV7-3, the J gene TRBJ2-2; a possible D gene is TRBD1 (6 bases). The CDR3 is made up of 17 amino acids. The germline CDR1 and CDR2 sequences are SGHTA and FQGTGA. V lost 4 bases and J 0 bases, leaving 15 bases between the germline ends. The CDR3 loop is CASSSPPGAANTGELFF. DNA of the CDR3: TGTGCCAGCAGCTCACCTCCAGGGGCGGCGAACACCGGGGAGCTGTTTTTT.

This clone was counted a single time. The gene calls are TRBV10-3 and TRBJ2-5; tentative D call: TRBD2 (6 bases). Germline V CDR1 and CDR2: ENHRY, SYGVKD. With 4 bases removed from V and 5 bases from J, the gap between germline ends came to 14 bases. The CDR3 extends over 14 amino acids. This CDR3 is CAISAGSLAETQYF. CDR3 bases: TGTGCCATCAGTGCCGGGTCCCTAGCGGAGACCCAGTACTTC.

The chain couples TRBV7-9 to TRBJ2-5; tentatively, D is TRBD2 (6 bases). V was clipped by 0 bases and J by 5 bases, with 16 bases between them. CDR3 length: 16 amino acids. Germline CDR1 and CDR2: SEHNR and FQNEAQ (reference sequence). CDR3 amino acids: CASSLAGRGSRETQYF. For the CDR3, the DNA is TGTGCCAGCAGCTTAGCGGGCCGGGGGTCGCGGGAGACCCAGTACTTC.

The rearrangement uses TRBV2 and TRBJ1-5; 7 nucleotides line up with TRBD1. Germline CDR1 is SNHLY and CDR2 is FYNNEI. Unmatched junction bases numbered 8, after V lost 0 bases and J lost 0 bases. This CDR3 is built from 18 residues. The CDR3 DNA reads as TGTGCCAGCAGTGAAGCTTGGGACAGCGATAATAGCAATCAGCCCCAGCATTTT. Protein product: CASSEAWDSDNSNQPQHF.

The genes are TRBV13 and TRBJ1-2; D is unclear. Per the germline V gene, CDR1 is PRHDT and CDR2 is FYEKMQ (reference sequence). With 2 bases removed from V and 3 bases from J, the gap between germline ends came to 10 bases. This CDR3 is 14 amino acids long. In DNA form, the CDR3 reads TGTGCCAGCAGCTTACGGGGAGAAGACTATGGCTACACCTTC. Protein: CASSLRGEDYGYTF.

V usage is TRBV7-6 and J usage is TRBJ2-2; 7 bases are a match to TRBD1. Per the germline V gene, CDR1 is SGHVS and CDR2 is FNYEAQ. With 10 bases clipped from V and 2 bases from J, the junction kept 7 bases outside the gene matches. The CDR3 extends over 14 amino acids. CDR3: CATTRQGNTGELFF. The CDR3 DNA reads as TGTGCCACCACCCGACAGGGCAACACCGGGGAGCTGTTTTTT.

The J gene is TRBJ2-5, the V gene TRBV2, with D maybe TRBD2 (5 bases). Germline values: CDR1 SNHLY, CDR2 FYNNEI. The CDR3 consists of 15 residues. The V gene lost 4 bases and the J gene lost 4 bases, with 16 bases spanning the gap. The CDR3 nucleotides read TGTGCCAGCAGTGGAGCGGCTAGCTCTATAGAGACCCAGTACTTC. Translating gives CASSGAASSIETQYF.

The gene calls are TRBV19 and TRBJ1-5, with a tentative D call TRBD1 (5 bases). The length of the CDR3 is 16 residues. Trimming left V 3 bases short and J 2 bases short, with 14 bases between. The germline gives CDR1 LNHDA, CDR2 SQIVND (reference sequence). The CDR3 coding sequence is TGTGCCAGTAGTATTTGGGGCCAGATTCGCAATCAGCCCCAGCATTTT. It codes for CASSIWGQIRNQPQHF.

The genes are TRBV19 and TRBJ1-1; 7 nucleotides match TRBD1. The V gene's germline CDR1 is LNHDA and CDR2 SQIVND (reference sequence). V lost 5 bases to trimming and J lost 0 bases; unmatched junction nucleotides: 15. This CDR3 has 18 residues. CDR3 in amino acids: CASSYRGQVAGVNTEAFF. In DNA form, the CDR3 reads TGTGCCAGTAGTTATCGTGGACAGGTAGCGGGTGTGAACACTGAAGCTTTCTTT.

The chain carries TRBV10-3 and TRBJ1-3; D gene ambiguous. This CDR3 spans 13 amino acids. Germline V gene data show CDR1 as ENHRY and CDR2 as SYGVKD. V lost 2 bases and J lost 2, with 4 bases in between. In DNA form, the CDR3 reads TGTGCCATCAGTGAGACAGCTGGAAACACCATATATTTT. It translates to CAISETAGNTIYF.

The V and J genes are TRBV2 and TRBJ2-7, with D possibly TRBD1 on 6 matching bases. Germline assignment: CDR1 SNHLY and CDR2 FYNNEI. The V end lost 8 bases, the J end lost 5 bases, and 13 bases lay between the germline ends. The CDR3 spans 12 residues. The CDR3 coding sequence is TGTGCCAGCCATAGGGGGTTTCACGAGCAGTACTTC. Its protein is CASHRGFHEQYF.

The gene calls are TRBV5-5 and TRBJ1-4, with a possible D match to TRBD1 (5 bases). Germline-derived CDR1 and CDR2 are SGHKS and YYEKEE (reference sequence). Trimming took 5 bases from V and 7 from J, leaving 21 bases between them. CDR3 length: 16 amino acids. The CDR3: CASRPYSRGAGEKLFF. Here the CDR3 DNA reads TGTGCCAGCAGGCCCTACTCGAGGGGCGCAGGTGAAAAACTGTTTTTT.

V and J are TRBV7-9 and TRBJ2-6; unclear D gene. This CDR3 has 15 amino acids. The V end was cut by 1 base, the J end by 1 base, with 5 bases between. The germline V gene encodes CDR1 SEHNR and CDR2 FQNEAQ (reference sequence). This CDR3 is CASSLGNSGANVLTF. The CDR3 coding sequence is TGTGCCAGCAGCTTAGGGAATTCTGGGGCCAACGTCCTGACTTTC.

The rearrangement joins TRBV2 to TRBJ1-4; 7 bases align to TRBD1. Germline values: CDR1 SNHLY, CDR2 FYNNEI. V trimming: 7 bases; J trimming: 10 bases; junction bases outside the gene matches: 9. The CDR3 is 13 amino acids. The CDR3 DNA follows: TGTGCCAGCACCAGGGACAGTTCAGGAAAACTGTTTTTT. This encodes CASTRDSSGKLFF.

This chain connects TRBV14 to TRBJ1-2; 8 bases agree with TRBD1. V was clipped by 1 base and J by 4 bases; unmatched bases: 8. Germline values: CDR1 SGHDN, CDR2 FVKESK. This CDR3 has 16 amino acids. CDR3 nucleotide sequence: TGTGCCAGCAGCCAAGGACCTCCGGGACAGGCCTATGGCTACACCTTC. It encodes CASSQGPPGQAYGYTF.

This chain joins TRBV19 and TRBJ1-2; TRBD1 might be the D (6 bases). The length of the CDR3 is 13 residues. The V end lost 4 bases, the J end lost 8 bases, and 14 bases lay between the germline ends. Germline V gene data show CDR1 as LNHDA and CDR2 as SQIVND (reference sequence). The CDR3 loop reads CASSRQEGRGYTF. CDR3 sequence (DNA): TGTGCCAGTAGTAGACAGGAGGGTAGGGGCTACACCTTC.

The rearrangement joins TRBV10-3 to TRBJ2-3; maybe TRBD1 (6 bases). V lost 4 bases and J lost 2, with 16 bases in between. The germline CDR1 and CDR2 sequences are ENHRY and SYGVKD. This CDR3 has 16 amino acids. CDR3 in DNA: TGTGCCATCAGTGGGGGCCAGGGGAGCCTCACAGATACGCAGTATTTT. It encodes CAISGGQGSLTDTQYF.

The chain carries TRBV19 and TRBJ1-5; D gene unclear. V lost 6 bases to trimming and J lost 1 base, with 10 bases between them. There are 14 residues in the CDR3. Germline CDR1 reads LNHDA; CDR2 reads SQIVND (reference sequence). CDR3 DNA: TGTGCCAGTAGGGACCACCTGAGCAATCAGCCCCAGCATTTT. The encoded protein is CASRDHLSNQPQHF.

The V and J genes are TRBV5-1 and TRBJ2-7; 8 nucleotides match TRBD1. V trimming: 0 bases; J trimming: 6 bases; junction bases outside the gene matches: 8. The CDR3 contains 15 residues. Germline-derived CDR1 and CDR2 are SGHRS and YFSETQ. CDR3 loop: CASSLVAGTGGEQYF. The CDR3 nucleotides read TGCGCCAGCAGCTTGGTAGCAGGGACAGGTGGCGAGCAGTACTTC.

V and J are TRBV18 and TRBJ2-7; 7 bases match TRBD2. The CDR3 has 14 amino acids. Losses at the gene ends were 5 bases for V and 1 base for J; bases not matched to a gene: 5. CDR1 KGHSH and CDR2 LQKENI come from the germline V gene. CDR3 loop: CASSTREGSYEQYF. Here the CDR3 DNA reads TGTGCCAGCTCAACCAGGGAGGGATCCTACGAGCAGTACTTC. The variable domain in full, with the rest retrieved from reference TRBV18 and TRBJ2-7, is NAGVMQNPRHLVRRRGQEARLRCSPMKGHSHVYWYRQLPEEGLKFMVYLQKENIIDESGMPKERFSAEFPKEGPSILRIQQVVRGDSAAYFCASSTREGSYEQYFGPGTRLTVT.

This chain uses TRBV28 with TRBJ1-5; 10 nucleotides line up with TRBD1. The CDR3 sequence is 15 residues long. Germline CDR1 MDHEN, CDR2 SYDVKM. The J segment lost 6 bases and the V segment lost 6 bases, leaving 8 bases of the junction unmatched. CDR3 nucleotides: TGTGCCAGCAGGGGGGCAGGGACAGGGGTTCAGCCCCAGCATTTT. Translated: CASRGAGTGVQPQHF.